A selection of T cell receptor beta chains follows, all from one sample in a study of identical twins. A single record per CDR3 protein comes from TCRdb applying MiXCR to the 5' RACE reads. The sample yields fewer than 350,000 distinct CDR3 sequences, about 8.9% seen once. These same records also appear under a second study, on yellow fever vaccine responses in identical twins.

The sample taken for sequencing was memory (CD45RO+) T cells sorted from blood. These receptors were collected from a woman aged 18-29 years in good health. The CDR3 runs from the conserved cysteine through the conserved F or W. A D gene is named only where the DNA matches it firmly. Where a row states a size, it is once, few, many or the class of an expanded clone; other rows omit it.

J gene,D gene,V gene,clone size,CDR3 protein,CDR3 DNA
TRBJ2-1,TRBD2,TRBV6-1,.,CASSVTSGRGDEQFF,TGTGCCAGCAGTGTTACTAGCGGGAGAGGAGATGAGCAGTTCTTC
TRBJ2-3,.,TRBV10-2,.,CASSRSGDTQYF,TGCGCCAGCTCGAGATCAGGGGATACGCAGTATTTT
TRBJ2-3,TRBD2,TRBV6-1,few,CASSPRSGTSGRNTQYF,TGTGCCAGCAGTCCCCGTTCCGGGACTAGCGGTAGAAATACGCAGTATTTT
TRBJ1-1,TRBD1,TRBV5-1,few,CASSTGQGAEAFF,TGCGCCAGCAGCACCGGACAGGGCGCTGAAGCTTTCTTT
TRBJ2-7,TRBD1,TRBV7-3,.,CASSLTLGLGQGLGEQYF,TGTGCCAGCAGCTTAACGTTAGGGTTGGGACAGGGGCTGGGGGAGCAGTACTTC
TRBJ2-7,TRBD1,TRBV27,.,CASSKQGFYEQYF,TGTGCCAGCAGCAAACAGGGGTTCTACGAGCAGTACTTC
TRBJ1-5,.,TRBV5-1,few,CASSIDGIQPQHF,TGCGCCAGCAGCATCGACGGTATTCAGCCCCAGCATTTT
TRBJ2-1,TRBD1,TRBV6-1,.,CASSTRQGRGEQFF,TGTGCCAGCAGCACACGACAGGGGAGAGGTGAGCAGTTCTTC
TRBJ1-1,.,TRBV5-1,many,CASSLARGNAEAFF,TGCGCCAGCAGCTTGGCGCGGGGAAACGCTGAAGCTTTCTTT
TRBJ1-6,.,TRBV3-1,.,CASSQGQPGRSLHF,TGTGCCAGCAGCCAAGGTCAACCGGGCAGGTCGTTGCACTTT
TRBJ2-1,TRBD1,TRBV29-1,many,CSVDTGGKYFF,TGCAGCGTTGATACAGGGGGAAAGTATTTCTTC
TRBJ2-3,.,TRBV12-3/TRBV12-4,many,CASSLGGTAGTQYF,TGTGCCAGCAGTTTGGGCGGGACGGCCGGTACGCAGTATTTT
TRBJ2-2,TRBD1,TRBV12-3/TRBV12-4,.,CASSSYGTEYTGELFF,TGTGCCAGCAGTTCGTACGGGACAGAGTACACCGGGGAGCTGTTTTTT
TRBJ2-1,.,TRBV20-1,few,CSARGTGSYNEQFF,TGCAGTGCTAGAGGTACTGGCTCCTACAATGAGCAGTTCTTC
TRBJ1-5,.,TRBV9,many,CASSVDSNSNQPQHF,TGTGCCAGCAGCGTCGACAGCAATAGCAATCAGCCCCAGCATTTT
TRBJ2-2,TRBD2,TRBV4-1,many,CASSHGSETSGSTGELFF,TGCGCCAGCAGCCACGGGTCCGAGACTAGCGGGTCCACCGGGGAGCTGTTTTTT